A single sample is the source of the 21 T cell receptor beta chains below, sequenced in a study of CD8+ T cells in alopecia areata. cDNA reverse transcribed from extracted RNA served as the sequencing template. TCRdb keeps only in-frame clones here, not all; method: immunoSEQ multiplex PCR. The sample holds roughly 200,000 clones, roughly 40% seen once. As for treatment: oral pan-JAK inhibitor, 5-10 mg twice daily. The source material was CD4+ T cells sorted from blood, sampled at approximately week 36, from a patient treated with tofacitinib. These receptors were collected from a human donor with alopecia areata.

The chain uses TRBV29-1 and TRBJ2-3; a weak D match, TRBD1 (6 bases). Germline lookup yields CDR1 SQVTM and CDR2 ANQGSEA. The CDR3 runs to 14 residues. Trimming shortened V by 6 bases and J by 2 bases, and 15 bases separated the two germline ends. The CDR3 here is CSVVTTGSTDTQYF. In DNA form, the CDR3 reads TGCAGCGTCGTTACGACAGGTTCCACAGATACGCAGTATTTT.

The chain uses TRBV11-2 and TRBJ2-7; possibly TRBD1 for D (6 bases). Between the trimmed V and J ends, which lost 4 bases and 1 base, there was a span of 14 bases. Germline V gene sequence: CDR1 SGHAT, CDR2 FQNNGV. The CDR3 runs to 15 residues. DNA for the CDR3: TGTGCCAGCAGCTCACTTGGCAGGGGTTCCTACGAGCAGTACTTC. It codes for CASSSLGRGSYEQYF.

There are a few counts of this clone. The chain couples TRBV7-2 to TRBJ2-7; TRBD1 aligns across 7 bases. Germline CDR1 reads SGHTA; CDR2 reads FQGNSA. CDR3 length: 12 residues. V was pared by 5 bases and J by 7 bases, with 5 bases of the junction left unmatched. For the CDR3, the DNA is TGTGCCAGCAGCCGACAGGGTTGGGAGCAGTACTTC. Amino acid sequence: CASSRQGWEQYF. The full variable domain, with the rest looked up from reference TRBV7-2 and TRBJ2-7, is GAGVSQSPSNKVTEKGKDVELRCDPISGHTALYWYRQSLGQGLEFLIYFQGNSAPDKSGLPSDRFSAERTGGSVSTLTIQRTQQEDSAVYLCASSRQGWEQYFGPGTRLTVT.

This clone was seen a few times. The chain carries TRBV6-1 and TRBJ1-5, with D tentatively TRBD1 (6 bases). This CDR3 has 13 residues. Trimming took 6 bases from V and 7 from J, leaving 13 bases between them. CDR1 MNHNS and CDR2 SASEGT come from the germline V gene. In nucleotides, the CDR3 is TGTGCCAGCAGCCAAGGGGGAAACCAGCCCCAGCATTTT. Residues: CASSQGGNQPQHF.

The chain recombines TRBV29-1 with TRBJ2-3; 8 bases agree with TRBD1. Germline trimming cut 4 bases from V and 4 bases from J; bases unmatched to any gene: 1. The CDR3 is made up of 12 amino acids. In germline, CDR1 is SQVTM, CDR2 ANQGSEA. This CDR3 reads CSVGTGSDTQYF. The CDR3, as DNA: TGCAGCGTTGGGACAGGGTCAGATACGCAGTATTTT.

This clone was observed a few times. The chain has TRBV10-3 and TRBJ1-1; a possible D gene is TRBD1 (5 bases). Trimming left V 6 bases short and J 1 base short, with 9 bases between. There are 13 residues in the CDR3. The germline V gene encodes CDR1 ENHRY and CDR2 SYGVKD. The CDR3 sequence: CAIRTEKNTEAFF. CDR3 nucleotides: TGTGCCATCAGGACAGAAAAGAACACTGAAGCTTTCTTT.

The chain has TRBV25-1 and TRBJ2-3; no clear D gene. Germline V gene sequence: CDR1 MGHDK, CDR2 SYGVNS. The CDR3 extends over 14 amino acids. V shed 3 bases and J shed 6 bases, with 13 bases lying between them. This CDR3 reads CASSDGSLMDTQYF. CDR3 DNA sequence: TGTGCCAGCAGTGACGGATCGTTGATGGATACGCAGTATTTT.

This clone was observed once. The chain recombines TRBV28 with TRBJ2-5, with TRBD2 as a possible D gene (5 bases). V lost 6 bases and J lost 2, with 13 bases in between. Germline CDR1 reads MDHEN; CDR2 reads SYDVKM. There are 14 residues in the CDR3. The CDR3, as DNA: TGTGCCAGCAGCATAAGCGGAGCGCAAGAGACCCAGTACTTC. Translating gives CASSISGAQETQYF.

V is TRBV27 and J is TRBJ2-7; 10 bases fit TRBD1. The CDR3 loop spans 13 amino acids. From germline, CDR1 is MNHEY and CDR2 SMNVEV (reference sequence). J gave up 12 bases and V 5 bases, and 10 bases lay outside the gene matches. Here the CDR3 reads CASSARTGGRVYF. CDR3 nucleotides: TGTGCCAGCAGTGCCAGGACAGGGGGAAGGGTGTACTTC.

The sample holds a few counts of this clone. The chain combines TRBV19 with TRBJ1-1, with D unresolved. The CDR3 totals 13 residues. Trimming cost V 5 bases and J 2 bases, with 9 bases left between them. Looked up from germline, CDR1 is LNHDA and CDR2 is SQIVND (reference sequence). Here the CDR3 reads CASSQETNTEAFF. The CDR3 nucleotides read TGTGCCAGTAGTCAGGAGACAAACACTGAAGCTTTCTTT.

This chain uses TRBV30 with TRBJ1-1; 8 positions match TRBD1. This CDR3 is 15 amino acids long. V was pared by 2 bases and J by 5 bases, with 10 bases of the junction left unmatched. Germline V gene sequence: CDR1 GTSNPN, CDR2 SVGIG (reference sequence). The DNA of the CDR3 is TGTGCCTGGAGTAAAGCCGGACAGGGAAAGACTGAAGCTTTCTTT. This gives the protein CAWSKAGQGKTEAFF.

This clone occurred a few times. J is TRBJ2-7 and V is TRBV5-5; D could derive from TRBD1 or TRBD2 (5 bases each). The CDR3 sequence is 14 residues long. V lost 1 base to trimming and J lost 3 bases, with 11 bases between them. Germline V lookup: CDR1 SGHKS, CDR2 YYEKEE (reference sequence). Here the CDR3 reads CASSLSLGDYEQYF. For the CDR3, the DNA is TGTGCCAGCAGCTTGTCTCTGGGGGACTACGAGCAGTACTTC.

The V gene is TRBV2, the J gene TRBJ2-6; D remains unclear. Looked up from germline, CDR1 is SNHLY and CDR2 is FYNNEI. The CDR3 spans 16 residues. Trimming took off 1 base at V and 0 bases at J, with 7 bases between the two ends. CDR3 sequence: CASSEDVGSGANVLTF. In DNA, the CDR3 is TGTGCCAGCAGTGAAGATGTGGGCTCTGGGGCCAACGTCCTGACTTTC.

The CDR3 here is CSVYSSSGANVLTF. CDR3 bases: TGCAGCGTTTATAGTAGCTCTGGGGCCAACGTCCTGACTTTC. This sequence joins TRBV29-1 and TRBJ2-6; D ambiguous. Germline CDR1 SQVTM, CDR2 ANQGSEA. There are 14 residues in the CDR3. The V end lost 5 bases, the J end lost 0 bases, and 8 bases lay between the germline ends.

This clone was observed once. The rearrangement links TRBV9 to TRBJ2-7; D is ambiguous. Per germline, CDR1 SGDLS and CDR2 YYNGEE. This CDR3 has 13 amino acids. The V and J ends lost 6 bases and 2 bases respectively, with 12 bases between them. CDR3 sequence: CASKMGMTYEQYF. The CDR3 bases are TGTGCCAGCAAGATGGGGATGACCTACGAGCAGTACTTC. Supplemented by reference TRBV9 and TRBJ2-7, the full variable domain reads DSGVTQTPKHLITATGQRVTLRCSPRSGDLSVYWYQQSLDQGLQFLIQYYNGEERAKGNILERFSAQQFPDLHSELNLSSLELGDSALYFCASKMGMTYEQYFGPGTRLTVT.

The chain combines TRBV19 with TRBJ2-1; the D is unclear. CDR1 and CDR2 from the germline V gene are LNHDA and SQIVND (reference sequence). The CDR3 covers 13 residues. Trimming pared 4 bases from V and 5 bases from J, leaving 9 bases between. In nucleotides, the CDR3 is TGTGCCAGTAGTACAAACGACCACAATGAGCAGTTCTTC. Translating it yields CASSTNDHNEQFF.

This clone was seen a handful of times. The chain couples TRBV4-1 to TRBJ2-1; unclear D gene. The V end was cut by 5 bases, the J end by 6 bases, with 11 bases between. The CDR3 consists of 13 residues. CDR1 is MGHRA, CDR2 YSYEKL, per germline. The CDR3 loop is CASSARQLNEQFF. The CDR3 DNA reads as TGCGCCAGCAGCGCACGGCAGCTCAATGAGCAGTTCTTC.

The chain has TRBV29-1 and TRBJ2-7, with no clear D. The germline V gene has CDR1 SQVTM and CDR2 ANQGSEA. This CDR3 has 13 amino acids. V was clipped by 6 bases and J by 0 bases, with 12 bases between them. The CDR3 loop is CSVLDPRSYEQYF. The CDR3, as DNA: TGCAGCGTCCTAGATCCGCGCTCCTACGAGCAGTACTTC.

The V call is TRBV7-8, the J call TRBJ2-7, with a weak D call TRBD1 (5 bases). Germline V lookup: CDR1 SGHVS, CDR2 FQNEAQ. The CDR3 runs 13 residues. Trimming took 2 bases from V and 2 from J, leaving 7 bases between them. DNA of the CDR3: TGTGCCAGCAGCTTAAGGGGTCCCTACGAGCAGTACTTC. Translation: CASSLRGPYEQYF.

The chain combines TRBV29-1 with TRBJ2-1; 7 positions agree with TRBD2. Unmatched junction bases numbered 9, after V lost 4 bases and J lost 0 bases. Germline CDR1 reads SQVTM; CDR2 reads ANQGSEA. The CDR3 has 16 amino acids. CDR3 protein: CSVVGGRVSSYNEQFF. The CDR3, as DNA: TGCAGCGTTGTCGGAGGGAGGGTTAGCTCCTACAATGAGCAGTTCTTC.

The chain carries TRBV9 and TRBJ2-3; D unresolved. The V and J ends lost 2 bases and 2 bases respectively, with 6 bases between them. Germline V gives CDR1 SGDLS, CDR2 YYNGEE. This CDR3 contains 13 residues. The CDR3 region has the DNA TGTGCCAGCAGCGTTCGGCTCACAGATACGCAGTATTTT. Protein sequence: CASSVRLTDTQYF.